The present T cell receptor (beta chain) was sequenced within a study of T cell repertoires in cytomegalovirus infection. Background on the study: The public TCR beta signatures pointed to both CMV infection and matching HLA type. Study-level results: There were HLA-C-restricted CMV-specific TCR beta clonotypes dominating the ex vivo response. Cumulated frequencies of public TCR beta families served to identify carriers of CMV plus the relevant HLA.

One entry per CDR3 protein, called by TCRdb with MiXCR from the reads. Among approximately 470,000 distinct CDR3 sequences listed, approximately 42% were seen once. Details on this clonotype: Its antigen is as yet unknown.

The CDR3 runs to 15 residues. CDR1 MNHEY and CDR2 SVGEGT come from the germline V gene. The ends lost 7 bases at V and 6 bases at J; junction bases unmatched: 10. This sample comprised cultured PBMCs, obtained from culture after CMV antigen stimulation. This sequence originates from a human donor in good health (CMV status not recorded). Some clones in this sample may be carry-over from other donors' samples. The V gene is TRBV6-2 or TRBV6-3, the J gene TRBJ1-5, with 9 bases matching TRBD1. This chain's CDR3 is CASTDRQGDGQPQHF. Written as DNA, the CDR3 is TGTGCCAGCACCGACCGACAGGGGGATGGTCAGCCCCAGCATTTT.